These 28 T cell receptor beta chains originate from one sample sequenced in a study of blood T cell repertoires in COVID-19. TCRdb keeps only in-frame clones here, not all; method: immunoSEQ multiplex PCR. The table records about 200,000 clones, 85% to 90% of them present only once. The sequencing input was peripheral blood. These receptors all come from a human donor in a cohort sampled during active COVID-19.

The rearrangement links TRBV3-1 (or the pseudogene TRBV3-2) to TRBJ1-2, with a weak D call TRBD1 (5 bases). The V end was cut by 4 bases, the J end by 4 bases, with 19 bases between. Germline assignment: CDR1 LGHDT and CDR2 YNNKEL (reference sequence). The CDR3 totals 16 residues. This CDR3 is CASSPRGGLSSYGYTF. CDR3 nucleotides: TGTGCCAGCAGCCCGCGGGGGGGGTTGAGTAGCTATGGCTACACCTTC.

This chain uses TRBV14 with TRBJ2-7; D gene uncertain. The V end lost 2 bases, the J end lost 3 bases, and 14 bases lay between the germline ends. The CDR3 has 15 amino acids. Germline-derived CDR1 and CDR2 are SGHDN and FVKESK. CDR3 sequence: CASSQFARTDYEQYF. Written as DNA, the CDR3 is TGTGCCAGCAGCCAATTTGCCCGAACAGACTACGAGCAGTACTTC.

V gene TRBV5-5 combines with J gene TRBJ1-1; 9 nucleotides match TRBD1. CDR3 length: 16 residues. V lost 0 bases, J lost 1 base, and 4 bases stayed unmatched. CDR1 SGHKS and CDR2 YYEKEE come from the germline V gene (reference sequence). The CDR3 spells CASSLAAGQGNTEAFF. CDR3 sequence (DNA): TGTGCCAGCAGCTTGGCAGCGGGACAGGGGAACACTGAAGCTTTCTTT.

V gene TRBV5-6 combines with J gene TRBJ1-2, with TRBD1 identical over 9 bases. The CDR3 is made up of 15 amino acids. The V segment lost 4 bases and the J segment 3 bases; nucleotides outside the gene matches: 7. From germline, CDR1 is SGHDT and CDR2 YYEEEE. The CDR3 reads CASSMQQGAHYGYTF. The CDR3 region has the DNA TGTGCCAGCAGCATGCAACAGGGGGCACACTATGGCTACACCTTC.

The table lists this clone with a few counts. The genes are TRBV28 and TRBJ1-2; 10 bases line up with TRBD1. Looked up from germline, CDR1 is MDHEN and CDR2 is SYDVKM. V trimming: 6 bases; J trimming: 8 bases; junction bases outside the gene matches: 9. CDR3 size: 14 residues. For the CDR3, the DNA is TGTGCCAGCAGCCCGGGACAGGGGACGCGAGGCTACACCTTC. Encoded protein: CASSPGQGTRGYTF.

This chain uses TRBV27 with TRBJ1-1, with TRBD1 identical over 7 bases. The junction had 7 bases not matched to a gene; V was cut back by 4 bases and J by 5 bases. This CDR3 region has 14 residues. Germline-derived CDR1 and CDR2 are MNHEY and SMNVEV (reference sequence). In DNA, the CDR3 is TGTGCCAGCAGTTCCCAGGGGGACGGTACTGAAGCTTTCTTT. Amino acid sequence: CASSSQGDGTEAFF.

J is TRBJ2-7 and V is TRBV28, with 7 bases fitting TRBD1. The germline V gene has CDR1 MDHEN and CDR2 SYDVKM. The CDR3 extends over 16 amino acids. V dropped 1 base and J dropped 0; count of bases not matched to a gene: 6. In DNA form, the CDR3 reads TGTGCCAGCAGTTTATTCCCGACAGGGAACTCCTACGAGCAGTACTTC. This translates into CASSLFPTGNSYEQYF.

The chain combines TRBV5-4 with TRBJ1-2; 10 bases map to TRBD1. CDR1 is SGHNT and CDR2 is YYREEE in the germline V gene (reference sequence). The V and J ends lost 4 bases and 3 bases, in that order; junction bases with no gene match: 6. The CDR3 length is 15 residues. CDR3 in amino acids: CASSGPGQGYYGYTF. DNA of the CDR3: TGTGCCAGCAGCGGGCCGGGACAGGGGTACTATGGCTACACCTTC.

The rearrangement uses TRBV5-1 and TRBJ2-7; TRBD2 might be the D (6 bases). The CDR3 covers 15 residues. Germline-derived CDR1 and CDR2 are SGHRS and YFSETQ. The V gene lost 0 bases and the J gene lost 1 base, with 11 bases spanning the gap. DNA for the CDR3: TGCGCCAGCAGCTTGGATCCGGGGGTTTCCTACGAGCAGTACTTC. It is translated as CASSLDPGVSYEQYF.

This rearrangement joins TRBV6-1 to TRBJ2-7; 7 nucleotides line up with TRBD2. CDR3 length: 15 amino acids. V lost 3 bases to trimming and J lost 5 bases; unmatched junction nucleotides: 10. CDR1 and CDR2 from the germline V gene are MNHNS and SASEGT. This CDR3 is CASSDKRAGFDEQYF. The DNA for the CDR3 is TGTGCCAGCAGTGATAAGCGAGCGGGGTTCGACGAGCAGTACTTC.

CDR3 sequence (DNA): TGTGCCAGCAGTCAAGGACTAAAAGAGACCCAGTACTTC. Protein sequence: CASSQGLKETQYF. V is TRBV12-3 or TRBV12-4 and J is TRBJ2-5, with a possible D match to TRBD2 (6 bases). V was trimmed by 5 bases and J by 3 bases, leaving 10 bases between them. The CDR3 runs 13 residues.

CDR3 sequence reads: CASSQRRVGGTEAFF. In nucleotides, the CDR3 is TGTGCCAGCAGCCAGCGTCGCGTTGGAGGCACTGAAGCTTTCTTT. The chain carries TRBV3-1 (or the pseudogene TRBV3-2) and TRBJ1-1; D is unclear. The germline V gene has CDR1 LGHDT and CDR2 YNNKEL (reference sequence). The V and J ends lost 3 bases and 4 bases respectively, with 15 bases between them. The CDR3 covers 15 residues.

The chain carries TRBV5-1 and TRBJ1-2; 7 bases are shared with TRBD1. Germline lookup yields CDR1 SGHRS and CDR2 YFSETQ. V dropped 0 bases and J dropped 4; count of bases not matched to a gene: 6. This CDR3 is built from 15 residues. The CDR3 region has the DNA TGCGCCAGCAGCTTGGGACCGGGACAGTCCTATGGCTACACCTTC. This gives the protein CASSLGPGQSYGYTF. Full variable domain (missing parts from reference TRBV5-1 and TRBJ1-2): KAGVTQTPRYLIKTRGQQVTLSCSPISGHRSVSWYQQTPGQGLQFLFEYFSETQRNKGNFPGRFSGRQFSNSRSEMNVSTLELGDSALYLCASSLGPGQSYGYTFGSGTRLTVV.

The chain recombines TRBV2 with TRBJ2-5; 9 bases are shared with TRBD1. V dropped 7 bases and J dropped 4; count of bases not matched to a gene: 7. The CDR3 consists of 14 residues. Germline V gene sequence: CDR1 SNHLY, CDR2 FYNNEI. CDR3 in amino acids: CASMPGQGRETQYF. The CDR3 DNA follows: TGTGCCAGCATGCCGGGACAGGGACGAGAGACCCAGTACTTC.

This clone was seen only a few times. The genes are TRBV28 and TRBJ2-2; a weak D match, TRBD1 (6 bases). CDR3 length equals 14 residues. Germline V gene sequence: CDR1 MDHEN, CDR2 SYDVKM. Deletions cut 5 bases from V and 5 bases from J, with 12 bases between. The CDR3 DNA reads TGTGCCAGCAGTCCCCACGGGACAACCGGGGAGCTGTTTTTT. Its translation: CASSPHGTTGELFF.

This clone was found many times. Other nucleotide sequences in the sample specify the same CDR3. The chain uses TRBV28 and TRBJ1-1, with 9 bases that match TRBD1. The V and J ends lost 6 bases and 1 base, in that order; junction bases with no gene match: 3. The CDR3 length is 14 residues. The germline gives CDR1 MDHEN, CDR2 SYDVKM. Here the CDR3 reads CASSTGGSNTEAFF. The CDR3 DNA follows: TGTGCCAGCAGCACAGGGGGCTCGAACACTGAAGCTTTCTTT.

The J gene is TRBJ2-5, the V gene TRBV7-6, with 15 bases aligning to TRBD2. V was pared by 5 bases and J by 0 bases, with 7 bases of the junction left unmatched. Germline-derived CDR1 and CDR2 are SGHVS and FNYEAQ. The CDR3 is 18 residues long. The DNA of the CDR3 is TGTGCCAGCAGCACCTGGACTAGCGGGGGGGACGACCAAGAGACCCAGTACTTC. It translates to CASSTWTSGGDDQETQYF.

The J gene is TRBJ2-5, the V gene TRBV12-5, with TRBD2 matching 10 bases. J gave up 7 bases and V 0 bases, and 17 bases lay outside the gene matches. The CDR3 length is 19 residues. Per the germline V gene, CDR1 is LGHNT and CDR2 is FRNRAP. The DNA for the CDR3 is TGTGCTAGTGGTTTGGTACGGCGGCTAGCGGGGGCCATCGGCATGACCCAGTACTTC. Amino acid sequence: CASGLVRRLAGAIGMTQYF.

The rearrangement links TRBV3-1 (or the pseudogene TRBV3-2) to TRBJ2-7; 9 nucleotides align to TRBD1. The CDR3 contains 15 residues. Germline CDR1 and CDR2: LGHDT and YNNKEL (reference sequence). After removal of 1 base from V and 4 bases from J, the junction contained 5 bases not matched to a gene. Here the CDR3 reads CASSQGGTGKYEQYF. CDR3 DNA: TGTGCCAGCAGCCAAGGCGGGACAGGGAAGTACGAGCAGTACTTC.

V gene TRBV6-6 combines with J gene TRBJ2-2, with D perhaps matching TRBD1 (8 bases). Germline V gives CDR1 MNHNY, CDR2 SVGAGI (reference sequence). The V gene lost 6 bases and the J gene lost 12 bases, with 20 bases spanning the gap. CDR3 length: 14 amino acids. CDR3 coding DNA: TGTGCCAGCAGAGGCATACAGGGGGGGTCCCAGCTGTTTTTT. Its translation: CASRGIQGGSQLFF.

The chain joins TRBV5-1 to TRBJ2-7; TRBD2 agrees at 7 bases. Germline loops: CDR1 SGHRS, CDR2 YFSETQ. V trimming: 4 bases; J trimming: 3 bases; junction bases outside the gene matches: 16. This CDR3 contains 17 residues. The CDR3 here is CASSLPRSGDWHYEQYF. CDR3 nucleotides: TGCGCCAGCAGCCTCCCCCGAAGCGGGGACTGGCACTACGAGCAGTACTTC.

The V call is TRBV5-1, the J call TRBJ2-5, with D possibly TRBD1 on 5 matching bases. The V end was cut by 4 bases, the J end by 6 bases, with 13 bases between. Per the germline V gene, CDR1 is SGHRS and CDR2 is YFSETQ. The CDR3 runs to 13 residues. CDR3 in amino acids: CASSPTSGKTQYF. In DNA form, the CDR3 reads TGCGCCAGCAGCCCCACCTCAGGGAAGACCCAGTACTTC.

The chain couples TRBV5-8 to TRBJ2-2; 13 nucleotides match TRBD2. Germline V lookup: CDR1 SGHTS, CDR2 YDEGEE. V gave up 4 bases and J gave up 3 bases; unmatched junction bases: 15. The CDR3 runs to 20 residues. The CDR3 protein is CASSGRGLAGQTRYTGELFF. DNA of the CDR3: TGTGCCAGCAGCGGGCGGGGACTAGCGGGGCAGACCCGCTACACCGGGGAGCTGTTTTTT.

This chain uses TRBV24-1 with TRBJ2-3; D possibly corresponds to TRBD1 (6 bases). Germline V lookup: CDR1 KGHDR, CDR2 SFDVKD. This CDR3 has 16 amino acids. V shed 3 bases and J shed 3 bases, with 15 bases lying between them. This CDR3 reads CATSDRTRGLTDTQYF. Here the CDR3 DNA reads TGTGCCACCAGTGATAGGACAAGGGGGTTGACAGATACGCAGTATTTT.

V usage is TRBV30 and J usage is TRBJ1-2, with D possibly matching TRBD1 (6 bases). The V and J ends lost 6 bases and 4 bases respectively, with 18 bases between them. Germline CDR1 and CDR2: GTSNPN and SVGIG (reference sequence). This CDR3 region has 14 residues. The CDR3 protein is CACPPGGAGYGYTF. Written as DNA, the CDR3 is TGTGCCTGCCCTCCTGGGGGGGCTGGCTATGGCTACACCTTC.

CDR3 nucleotide sequence: TGTGCCAGCAGCCCGGGACTAGCGGGAGTGGCCGGGGAGCTGTTTTTT. It yields the protein CASSPGLAGVAGELFF. This chain uses TRBV5-4 with TRBJ2-2, with 14 bases lining up with TRBD2. J lost 6 bases, V lost 4 bases, and 5 bases had no gene match. The CDR3 has 16 amino acids. Germline CDR1 and CDR2: SGHNT and YYREEE (reference sequence).

This chain connects TRBV5-4 to TRBJ1-2; D ambiguous. The germline V and J ends were trimmed by 2 bases and 2 bases, with 19 bases remaining between them. The CDR3 is 17 amino acids. Germline CDR1 and CDR2: SGHNT and YYREEE (reference sequence). DNA for the CDR3: TGTGCCAGCAGCTTTGGGCAGGAGGTAGCCCGGAACTATGGCTACACCTTC. Amino acid sequence: CASSFGQEVARNYGYTF.

For the CDR3, the DNA is TGCGCCAGCAGCCTCGGGACTAGCGGTGGCACAGATACGCAGTATTTT. Encoded protein: CASSLGTSGGTDTQYF. The chain joins TRBV4-3 to TRBJ2-3, with 11 bases matching TRBD2. The junction had 4 bases not matched to a gene; V was cut back by 4 bases and J by 1 base. Germline CDR1 and CDR2: LGHNA and YSLEER. This CDR3 region has 16 residues.